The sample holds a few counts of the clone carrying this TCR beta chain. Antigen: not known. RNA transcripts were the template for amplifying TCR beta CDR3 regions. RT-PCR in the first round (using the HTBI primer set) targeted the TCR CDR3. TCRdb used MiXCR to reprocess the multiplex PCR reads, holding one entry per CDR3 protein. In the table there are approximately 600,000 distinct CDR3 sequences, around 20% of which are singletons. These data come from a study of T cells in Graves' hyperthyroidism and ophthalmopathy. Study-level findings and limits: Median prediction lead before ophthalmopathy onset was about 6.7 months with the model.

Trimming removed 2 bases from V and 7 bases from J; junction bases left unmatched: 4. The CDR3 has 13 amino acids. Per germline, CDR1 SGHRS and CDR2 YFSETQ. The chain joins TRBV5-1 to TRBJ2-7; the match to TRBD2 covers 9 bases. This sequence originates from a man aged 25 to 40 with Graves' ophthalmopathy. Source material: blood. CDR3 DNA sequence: TGCGCCAGCAGCTTTAGCGGGAGAGAAGAGCAGTACTTC. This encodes CASSFSGREEQYF.